Following are 15 T cell receptor beta chains from one sample sequenced in a study of T cells in Graves' hyperthyroidism and ophthalmopathy (dated by TCRdb to between 2017 and 2020). The library relied on multiplex PCR. Sequencing used an Illumina HiSeq 2000. Amplification of TCR beta CDR3 regions was carried out from RNA transcripts. For the first round of RT-PCR on the TCR CDR3, the HTBI primer set was used together with the Qiagen OneStep RT-PCR kit. TCRdb's own reprocessing of the public reads used fastp at Q25 and MiXCR and kept productive beta chains. Each entry is one CDR3 protein sequence, shown with its most common DNA and genes. Within this sample are hundreds of thousands of distinct CDR3 sequences, with around 15% of them counted one time only. The leading ten clones occupy about 21% of the sample. The specimen was blood. The source is a woman aged 60-75 years with Graves' ophthalmopathy.

This clonotype has a count of ten or more. The chain employs TRBV28 and TRBJ2-1, with D tentatively TRBD1 (5 bases). Germline V lookup: CDR1 MDHEN, CDR2 SYDVKM. The V end was cut by 5 bases, the J end by 4 bases, with 9 bases between. The CDR3 spans 13 residues. The CDR3 DNA is TGTGCCAGCAGTAAGACAGAATACAATGAGCAGTTCTTC. As protein: CASSKTEYNEQFF.

This clonotype turned up a few times. The chain couples TRBV12-3 or TRBV12-4 to TRBJ1-4; 7 bases fit TRBD1. This CDR3 is built from 14 residues. V lost 4 bases and J lost 8; bases outside the gene matches: 7. The DNA of the CDR3 is TGTGCCAGCAGTTCCCTAGGGGGCCGGGAAAAACTGTTTTTT. Amino acid sequence: CASSSLGGREKLFF.

This clonotype has ten or more counts. The chain has TRBV11-2 and TRBJ2-7; perhaps TRBD1 as D (5 bases). V lost 3 bases and J 1 base, leaving 10 bases between the germline ends. Germline V CDR1 and CDR2: SGHAT, FQNNGV. The length of the CDR3 is 14 residues. The CDR3 DNA follows: TGTGCCAGCAGCTTGGCAGGGCCGTCCTACGAGCAGTACTTC. Translating gives CASSLAGPSYEQYF.

This clonotype was detected many times. V usage is TRBV27 and J usage is TRBJ2-1; a possible D gene is TRBD1 (6 bases). CDR3 length: 12 amino acids. The germline V and J ends were trimmed by 6 bases and 10 bases, with 13 bases remaining between them. Looked up from germline, CDR1 is MNHEY and CDR2 is SMNVEV (reference sequence). The CDR3 nucleotides read TGTGCCAGCAGCCACAGGGTAGGGGAGCAGTTCTTC. Its protein is CASSHRVGEQFF.

In this sample, this clonotype turned up many times. This chain joins TRBV5-1 and TRBJ1-4; D is perhaps TRBD1 (5 bases). Looked up from germline, CDR1 is SGHRS and CDR2 is YFSETQ. The length of the CDR3 is 14 residues. V lost 0 bases and J lost 6, with 9 bases in between. CDR3 DNA: TGCGCCAGCAGCTTGGGGGACCCCTATGAAAAACTGTTTTTT. Its translation: CASSLGDPYEKLFF.

This clonotype turned up a few times. Here the CDR3 reads CASSLGPTTGTDTQYF. DNA for the CDR3: TGCGCCAGCAGCCTGGGGCCAACTACCGGCACAGATACGCAGTATTTT. The chain uses TRBV5-1 and TRBJ2-3; a weak D match, TRBD1 (5 bases). CDR1 SGHRS and CDR2 YFSETQ come from the germline V gene. Trimming pared 4 bases from V and 1 base from J, leaving 16 bases between. This CDR3 spans 16 amino acids.

The chain is built from TRBV29-1 and TRBJ1-4; no clear D. This CDR3 has 12 amino acids. Germline V lookup: CDR1 SQVTM, CDR2 ANQGSEA. V was clipped by 8 bases and J by 4 bases, with 11 bases between them. CDR3 DNA: TGCAGCCCCCTTCTGAGTAATGAAAAACTGTTTTTT. Amino acids: CSPLLSNEKLFF.

A few counts support this clonotype. The junction differs from germline at one of its ends, possibly a read error. The chain couples TRBV7-2 to TRBJ2-5; 7 nucleotides agree with TRBD1. The CDR3 is 13 residues long. Per germline, CDR1 SGHTA and CDR2 FQGNSA. The CDR3 loop is CASSPEPTGNKNF. CDR3 nucleotides: TGTGCCAGCAGCCCAGAGCCGACAGGGAATAAGAACTTC.

A few counts support this clonotype. The chain employs TRBV13 and TRBJ1-6; 7 nucleotides align to TRBD1. J was trimmed by 7 bases and V by 6 bases; bases with no gene match: 9. The CDR3 totals 15 residues. Germline CDR1 and CDR2: PRHDT and FYEKMQ (reference sequence). In nucleotides, the CDR3 is TGTGCCAGCAGTGTTCGGGACAGCGAAAATTCACCCCTCCACTTT. Its protein is CASSVRDSENSPLHF. The full variable domain, with the rest looked up from reference TRBV13 and TRBJ1-6, is AAGVIQSPRHLIKEKRETATLKCYPIPRHDTVYWYQQGPGQDPQFLISFYEKMQSDKGSIPDRFSAQQFSDYHSELNMSSLELGDSALYFCASSVRDSENSPLHFGNGTRLTVT.

The table lists this clonotype with many counts. This chain links TRBV20-1 with TRBJ2-3; D ambiguous. The germline gives CDR1 DFQATT, CDR2 SNEGSKA (reference sequence). This CDR3 comprises 11 residues. Trimming took 6 bases from V and 6 from J, leaving 10 bases between them. The CDR3 is CSALLRDTQYF. DNA of the CDR3: TGCAGTGCCCTACTGCGGGATACGCAGTATTTT.

This chain connects TRBV20-1 to TRBJ1-4; possible D gene TRBD1, 5 bases. Trimming stripped 3 bases from V and 3 bases from J, with 14 bases between. CDR1 is DFQATT, CDR2 SNEGSKA, per germline (reference sequence). CDR3 length: 15 residues. CDR3 residues: CSASFNGAANEKLFF. CDR3 sequence (DNA): TGCAGTGCTAGCTTCAACGGGGCTGCTAATGAAAAACTGTTTTTT.

A few counts support this clonotype. V gene TRBV19 combines with J gene TRBJ2-2; the D gene could be TRBD1 or TRBD2 (6 bases each). This CDR3 has 16 residues. CDR1 is LNHDA, CDR2 SQIVND, per germline (reference sequence). Trimming removed 5 bases from V and 0 bases from J, with 13 bases in between. This CDR3 is CASSSRRGANTGELFF. As DNA, the CDR3 is TGTGCCAGTAGTTCAAGGAGGGGGGCGAACACCGGGGAGCTGTTTTTT. Variable domain in full (rest from reference TRBV19 and TRBJ2-2): DGGITQSPKYLFRKEGQNVTLSCEQNLNHDAMYWYRQDPGQGLRLIYYSQIVNDFQKGDIAEGYSVSREKKESFPLTVTSAQKNPTAFYLCASSSRRGANTGELFFGEGSRLTVL.

This clonotype was counted at least ten times. The V call is TRBV29-1, the J call TRBJ2-2, with TRBD2 matching over 10 bases. CDR1 SQVTM and CDR2 ANQGSEA come from the germline V gene. The J segment lost 6 bases and the V segment lost 3 bases, leaving 4 bases of the junction unmatched. This CDR3 contains 14 residues. The CDR3: CSVDVSGRAGELFF. The CDR3 DNA sequence: TGCAGCGTTGATGTCAGCGGGAGGGCCGGGGAGCTGTTTTTT.

A few counts support this clonotype. DNA for the CDR3: TGTGCCAGCAGTAGCCCGGGTCGGGCCACAGATACGCAGTATTTT. It encodes CASSSPGRATDTQYF. The chain joins TRBV27 to TRBJ2-3; D ambiguous. The CDR3 has 15 amino acids. V was trimmed by 5 bases and J by 2 bases, leaving 14 bases between them. CDR1 and CDR2 (germline): MNHEY, SMNVEV (reference sequence).

The rearrangement joins TRBV3-1 to TRBJ2-2; D gene ambiguous. The V and J ends lost 6 bases and 4 bases respectively, with 18 bases between them. The CDR3 is made up of 16 amino acids. The germline V gene encodes CDR1 LGHDT and CDR2 YNNKEL (reference sequence). The CDR3 sequence: CASRPNFSSATGELFF. CDR3 in DNA: TGTGCCAGCAGACCTAATTTCAGCAGCGCCACCGGGGAGCTGTTTTTT.